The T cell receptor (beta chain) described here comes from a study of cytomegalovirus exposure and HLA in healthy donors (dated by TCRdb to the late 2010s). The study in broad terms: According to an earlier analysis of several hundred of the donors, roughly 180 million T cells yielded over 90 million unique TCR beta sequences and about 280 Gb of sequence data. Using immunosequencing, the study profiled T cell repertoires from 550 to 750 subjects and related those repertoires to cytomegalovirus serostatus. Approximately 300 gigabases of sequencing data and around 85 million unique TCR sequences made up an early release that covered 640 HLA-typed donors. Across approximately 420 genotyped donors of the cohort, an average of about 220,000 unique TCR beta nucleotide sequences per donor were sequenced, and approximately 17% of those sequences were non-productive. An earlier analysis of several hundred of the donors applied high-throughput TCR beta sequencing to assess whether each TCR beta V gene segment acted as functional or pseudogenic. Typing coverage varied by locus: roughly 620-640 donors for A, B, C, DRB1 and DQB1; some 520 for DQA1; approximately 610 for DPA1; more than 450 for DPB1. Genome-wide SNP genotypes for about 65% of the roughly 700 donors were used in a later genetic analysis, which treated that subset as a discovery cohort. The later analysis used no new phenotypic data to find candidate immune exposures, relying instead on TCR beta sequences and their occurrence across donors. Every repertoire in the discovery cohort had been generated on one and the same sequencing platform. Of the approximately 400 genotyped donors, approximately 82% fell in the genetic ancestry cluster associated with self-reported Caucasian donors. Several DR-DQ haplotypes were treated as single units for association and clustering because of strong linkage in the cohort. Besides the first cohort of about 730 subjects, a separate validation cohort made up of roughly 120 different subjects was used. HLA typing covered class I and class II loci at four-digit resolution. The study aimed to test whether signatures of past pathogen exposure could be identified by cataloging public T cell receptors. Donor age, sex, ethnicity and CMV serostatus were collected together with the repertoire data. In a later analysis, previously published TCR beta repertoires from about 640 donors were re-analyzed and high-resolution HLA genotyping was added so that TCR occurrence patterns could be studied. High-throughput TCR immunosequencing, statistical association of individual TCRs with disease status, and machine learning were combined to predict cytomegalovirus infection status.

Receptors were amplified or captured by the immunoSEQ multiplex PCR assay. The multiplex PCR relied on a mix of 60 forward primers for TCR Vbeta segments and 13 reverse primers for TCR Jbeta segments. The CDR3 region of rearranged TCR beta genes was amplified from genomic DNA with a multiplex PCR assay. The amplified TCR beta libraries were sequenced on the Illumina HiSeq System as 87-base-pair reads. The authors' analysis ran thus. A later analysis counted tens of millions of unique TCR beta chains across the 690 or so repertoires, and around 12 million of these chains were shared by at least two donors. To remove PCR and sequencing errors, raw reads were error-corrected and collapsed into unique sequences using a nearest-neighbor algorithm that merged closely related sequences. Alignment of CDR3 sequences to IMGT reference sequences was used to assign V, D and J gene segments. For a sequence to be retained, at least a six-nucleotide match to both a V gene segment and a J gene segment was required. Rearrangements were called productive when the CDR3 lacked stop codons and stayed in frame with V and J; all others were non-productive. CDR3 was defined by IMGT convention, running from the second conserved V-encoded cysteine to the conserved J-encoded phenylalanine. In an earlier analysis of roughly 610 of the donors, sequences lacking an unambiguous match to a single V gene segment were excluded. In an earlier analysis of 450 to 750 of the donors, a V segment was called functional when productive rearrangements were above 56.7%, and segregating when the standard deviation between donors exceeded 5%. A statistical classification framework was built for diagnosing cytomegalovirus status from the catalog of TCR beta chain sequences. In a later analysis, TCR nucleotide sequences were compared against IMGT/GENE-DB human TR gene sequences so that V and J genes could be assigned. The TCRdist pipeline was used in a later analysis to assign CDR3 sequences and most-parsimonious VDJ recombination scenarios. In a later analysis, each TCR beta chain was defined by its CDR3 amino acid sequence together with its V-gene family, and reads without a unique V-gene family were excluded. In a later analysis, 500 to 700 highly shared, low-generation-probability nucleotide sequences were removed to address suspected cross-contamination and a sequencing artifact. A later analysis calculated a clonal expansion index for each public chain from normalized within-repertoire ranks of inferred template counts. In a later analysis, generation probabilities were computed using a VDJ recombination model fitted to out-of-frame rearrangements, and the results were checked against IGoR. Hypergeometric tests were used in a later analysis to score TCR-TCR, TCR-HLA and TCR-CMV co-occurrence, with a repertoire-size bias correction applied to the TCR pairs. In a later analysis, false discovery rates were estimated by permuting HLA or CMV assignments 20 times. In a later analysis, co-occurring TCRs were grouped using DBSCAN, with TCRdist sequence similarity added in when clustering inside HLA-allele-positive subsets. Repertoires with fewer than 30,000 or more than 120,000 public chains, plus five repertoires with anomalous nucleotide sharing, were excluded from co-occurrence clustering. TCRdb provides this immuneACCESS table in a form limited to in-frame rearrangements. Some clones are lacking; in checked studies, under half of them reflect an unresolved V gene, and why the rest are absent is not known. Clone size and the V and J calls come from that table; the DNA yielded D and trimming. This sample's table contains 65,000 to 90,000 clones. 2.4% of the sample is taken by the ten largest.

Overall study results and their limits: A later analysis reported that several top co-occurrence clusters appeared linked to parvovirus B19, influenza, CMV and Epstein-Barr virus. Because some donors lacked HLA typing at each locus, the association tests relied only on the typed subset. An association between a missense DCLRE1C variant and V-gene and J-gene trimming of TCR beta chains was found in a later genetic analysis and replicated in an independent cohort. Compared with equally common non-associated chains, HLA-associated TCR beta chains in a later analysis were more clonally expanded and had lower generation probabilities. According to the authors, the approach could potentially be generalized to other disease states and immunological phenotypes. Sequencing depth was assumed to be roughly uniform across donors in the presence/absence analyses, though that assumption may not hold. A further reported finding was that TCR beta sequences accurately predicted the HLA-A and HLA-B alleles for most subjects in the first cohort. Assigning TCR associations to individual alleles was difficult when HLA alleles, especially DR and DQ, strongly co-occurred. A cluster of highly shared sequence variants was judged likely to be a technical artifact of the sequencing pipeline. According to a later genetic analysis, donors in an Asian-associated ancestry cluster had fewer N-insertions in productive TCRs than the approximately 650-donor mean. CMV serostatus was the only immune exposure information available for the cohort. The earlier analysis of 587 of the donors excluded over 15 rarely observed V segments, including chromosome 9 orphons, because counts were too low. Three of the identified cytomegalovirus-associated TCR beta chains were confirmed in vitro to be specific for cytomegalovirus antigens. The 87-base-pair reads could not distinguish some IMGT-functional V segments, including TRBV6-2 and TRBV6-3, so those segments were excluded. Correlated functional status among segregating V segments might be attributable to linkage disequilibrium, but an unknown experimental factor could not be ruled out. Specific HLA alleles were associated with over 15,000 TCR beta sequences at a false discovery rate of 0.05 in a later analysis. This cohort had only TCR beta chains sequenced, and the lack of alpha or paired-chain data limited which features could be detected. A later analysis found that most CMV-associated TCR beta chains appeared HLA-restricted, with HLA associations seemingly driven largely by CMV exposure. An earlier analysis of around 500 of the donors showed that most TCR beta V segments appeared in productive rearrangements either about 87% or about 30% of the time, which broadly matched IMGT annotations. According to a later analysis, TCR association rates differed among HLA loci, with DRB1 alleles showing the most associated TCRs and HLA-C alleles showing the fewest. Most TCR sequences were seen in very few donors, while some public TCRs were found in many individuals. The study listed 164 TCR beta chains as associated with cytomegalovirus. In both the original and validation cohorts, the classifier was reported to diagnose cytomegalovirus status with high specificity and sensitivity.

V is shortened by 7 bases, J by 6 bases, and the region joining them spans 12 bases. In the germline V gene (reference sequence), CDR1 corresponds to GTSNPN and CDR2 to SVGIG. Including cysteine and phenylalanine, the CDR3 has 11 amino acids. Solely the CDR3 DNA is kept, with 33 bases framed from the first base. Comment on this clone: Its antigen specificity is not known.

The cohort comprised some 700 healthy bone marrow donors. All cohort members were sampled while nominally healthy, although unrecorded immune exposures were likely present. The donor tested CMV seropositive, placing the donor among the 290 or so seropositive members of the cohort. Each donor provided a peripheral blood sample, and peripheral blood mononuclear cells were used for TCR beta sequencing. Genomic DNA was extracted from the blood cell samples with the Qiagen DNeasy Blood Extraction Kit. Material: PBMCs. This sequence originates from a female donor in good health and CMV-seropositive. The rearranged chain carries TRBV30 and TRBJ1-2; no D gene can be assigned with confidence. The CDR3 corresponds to CAYLSEDGYTF. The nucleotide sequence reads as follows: TGTGCCTACTTATCGGAGGATGGCTACACCTTC.